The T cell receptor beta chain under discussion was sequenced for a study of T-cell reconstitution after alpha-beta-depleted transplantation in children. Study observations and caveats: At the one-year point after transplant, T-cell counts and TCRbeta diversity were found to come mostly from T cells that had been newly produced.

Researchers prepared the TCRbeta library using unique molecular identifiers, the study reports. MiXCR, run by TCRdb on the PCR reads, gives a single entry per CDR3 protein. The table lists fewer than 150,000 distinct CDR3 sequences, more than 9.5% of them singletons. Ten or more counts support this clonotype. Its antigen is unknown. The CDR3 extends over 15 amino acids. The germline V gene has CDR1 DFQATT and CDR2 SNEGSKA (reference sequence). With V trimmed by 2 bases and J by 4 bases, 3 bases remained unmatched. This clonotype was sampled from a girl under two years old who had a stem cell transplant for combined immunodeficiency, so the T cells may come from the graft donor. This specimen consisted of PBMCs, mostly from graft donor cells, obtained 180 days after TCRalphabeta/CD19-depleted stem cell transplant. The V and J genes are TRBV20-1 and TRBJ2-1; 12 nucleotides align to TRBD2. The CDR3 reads CSARTSGGTYNEQFF. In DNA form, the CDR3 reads TGCAGTGCTAGAACTAGCGGGGGGACATACAATGAGCAGTTCTTC.